The entry that follows covers one TCR beta chain sequence. Its target is unknown. A template switching step added UMIs, each with a 6-nucleotide sample barcode. TCRdb reprocessed the 5' RACE reads and reports one entry per CDR3 protein, with no DNA. The sample holds 150,000 to 200,000 distinct CDR3 sequences. The data were obtained in a study of monozygotic twins with inflammatory bowel disease. Overall study results and limits: Researchers report that IBD patients shared fewer clonotypes with others than healthy twins, especially amid disease activity.

CDR1 is SGHTA, CDR2 FQGNSA, per germline. The CDR3 runs to 16 residues. The TCR comes from a human donor with ulcerative colitis or Crohn's disease, or a healthy co-twin of an affected twin (not recorded which). This chain uses TRBV7-2 with TRBJ1-3; the TCRdb D gene call, TRBD1, has no DNA to confirm it. Sequenced input: blood. The CDR3 sequence: CASSPRTGTPGNTIYF. The whole variable domain, filled in from reference TRBV7-2 and TRBJ1-3, reads GAGVSQSPSNKVTEKGKDVELRCDPISGHTALYWYRQSLGQGLEFLIYFQGNSAPDKSGLPSDRFSAERTGGSVSTLTIQRTQQEDSAVYLCASSPRTGTPGNTIYFGEGSWLTVV.